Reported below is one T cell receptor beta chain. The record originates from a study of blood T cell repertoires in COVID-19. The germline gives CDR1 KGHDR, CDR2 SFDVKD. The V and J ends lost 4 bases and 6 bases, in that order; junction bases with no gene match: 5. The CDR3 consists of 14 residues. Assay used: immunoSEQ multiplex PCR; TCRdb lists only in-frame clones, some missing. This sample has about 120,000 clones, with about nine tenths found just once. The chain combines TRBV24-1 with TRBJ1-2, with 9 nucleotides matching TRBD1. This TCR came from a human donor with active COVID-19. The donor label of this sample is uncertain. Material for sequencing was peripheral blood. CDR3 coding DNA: TGTGCCACCAGTGACGGAACAGGGGGCCATGGCTACACCTTC. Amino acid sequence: CATSDGTGGHGYTF.